Presented here are 5 T cell receptor beta chains from one specimen sequenced in a study of shared clonotypes between healthy human individuals. The method was immunoSEQ multiplex PCR; TCRdb's version includes in-frame clones alone and lacks a portion of them. The top ten hold more than 9.5% of the sample, which has about 490,000 clones, over 70% seen once. Input material: PBMCs. These receptors came from a woman aged 40 to 50 in good health. Some clones in this sample may be carry-over from other donors' samples.

The CDR3, as DNA: TGTGCCACCAGCAGACCGGGACACAGTAACGATGAGCAGTTCTTC. The encoded protein is CATSRPGHSNDEQFF. The chain uses TRBV15 and TRBJ2-1; D possibly corresponds to TRBD1 (6 bases). Germline V gene data show CDR1 as LNHNV and CDR2 as YYDKDF (reference sequence). The V end was cut by 2 bases, the J end by 8 bases, with 16 bases between. The CDR3 is made up of 15 amino acids.

The V call is TRBV7-9, the J call TRBJ2-7; D may be TRBD1 or TRBD2 (6 bases each). Germline lookup yields CDR1 SEHNR and CDR2 FQNEAQ (reference sequence). V lost 5 bases, J lost 7 bases, and 21 bases lay in between. The CDR3 extends over 15 amino acids. CDR3 amino acids: CASSPYTGPAGEQYF. CDR3 nucleotides: TGTGCCAGCAGCCCCTACACAGGGCCCGCGGGGGAGCAGTACTTC. The entire variable domain, with the rest obtained from reference TRBV7-9 and TRBJ2-7, is as follows: DTGVSQNPRHKITKRGQNVTFRCDPISEHNRLYWYRQTLGQGPEFLTYFQNEAQLEKSRLLSDRFSAERPKGSFSTLEIQRTEQGDSAMYLCASSPYTGPAGEQYFGPGTRLTVT.

The genes are TRBV28 and TRBJ2-7; 10 nucleotides align to TRBD2. Per germline, CDR1 MDHEN and CDR2 SYDVKM. The CDR3 extends over 16 amino acids. V trimming: 3 bases; J trimming: 2 bases; junction bases outside the gene matches: 7. In DNA, the CDR3 is TGTGCCAGCAGTTTGGCTAGCGGGAGTTACCCCTACGAGCAGTACTTC. This sequence encodes CASSLASGSYPYEQYF. Variable domain in full (rest from reference TRBV28 and TRBJ2-7): DVKVTQSSRYLVKRTGEKVFLECVQDMDHENMFWYRQDPGLGLRLIYFSYDVKMKEKGDIPEGYSVSREKKERFSLILESASTNQTSMYLCASSLASGSYPYEQYFGPGTRLTVT.

The chain recombines TRBV6-1 with TRBJ1-2; D perhaps matches TRBD1 (5 bases). This CDR3 is built from 16 residues. From germline, CDR1 is MNHNS and CDR2 SASEGT. Trimming removed 4 bases at V and 3 bases at J, with 18 bases between. The CDR3 coding sequence is TGTGCCAGCAGTGCTTCGGGGGACCTAGGGGACTATGGCTACACCTTC. As protein: CASSASGDLGDYGYTF.

Points on this clone: One end of the junction fails to match germline, which may point to a read error. The CDR3 DNA is TGCGCCTGGAGTGTAAACAGCAACAAAAAACTGTTTTTT. Translating it yields CAWSVNSNKKLFF. The V call is TRBV30, the J call TRBJ1-4; D remains unclear. This CDR3 comprises 13 residues. Germline V gene sequence: CDR1 GTSNPN, CDR2 SVGIG (reference sequence).